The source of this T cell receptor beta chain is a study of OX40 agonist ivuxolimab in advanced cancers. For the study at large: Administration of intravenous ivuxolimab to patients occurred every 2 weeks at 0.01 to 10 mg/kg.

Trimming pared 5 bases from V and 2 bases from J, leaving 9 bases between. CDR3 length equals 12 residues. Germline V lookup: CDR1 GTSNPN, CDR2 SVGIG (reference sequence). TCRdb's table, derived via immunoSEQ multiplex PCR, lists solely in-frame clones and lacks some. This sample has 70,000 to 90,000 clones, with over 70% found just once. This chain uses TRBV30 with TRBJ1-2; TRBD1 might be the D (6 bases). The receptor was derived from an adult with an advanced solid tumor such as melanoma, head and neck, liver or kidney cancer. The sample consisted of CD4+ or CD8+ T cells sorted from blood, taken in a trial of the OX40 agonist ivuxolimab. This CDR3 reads CAWGTGNYGYTF. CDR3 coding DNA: TGTGCCTGGGGTACAGGGAACTATGGCTACACCTTC.